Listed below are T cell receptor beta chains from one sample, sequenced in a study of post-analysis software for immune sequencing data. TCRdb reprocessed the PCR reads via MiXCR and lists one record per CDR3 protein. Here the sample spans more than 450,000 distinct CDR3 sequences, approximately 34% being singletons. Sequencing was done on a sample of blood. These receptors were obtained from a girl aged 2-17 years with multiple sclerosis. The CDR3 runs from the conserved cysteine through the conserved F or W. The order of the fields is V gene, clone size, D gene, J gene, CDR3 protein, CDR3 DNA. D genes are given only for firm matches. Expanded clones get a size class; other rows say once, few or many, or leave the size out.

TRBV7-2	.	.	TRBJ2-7	CASSFRGTGAYEQYF	TGTGCCAGCAGCTTCCGCGGGACCGGAGCCTACGAGCAGTACTTC
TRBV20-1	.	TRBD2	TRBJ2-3	CSARDSSIGGGTDTQYF	TGCAGTGCTAGAGATAGCTCTATCGGGGGGGGCACAGATACGCAGTATTTT
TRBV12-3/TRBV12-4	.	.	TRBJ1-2	CASSPGTSADLVNYGYTF	TGTGCCAGCAGTCCGGGGACTTCTGCCGATCTCGTTAACTATGGCTACACCTTC
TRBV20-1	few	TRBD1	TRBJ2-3	CSAEQGAADTQYF	TGCAGTGCTGAACAGGGGGCCGCAGATACGCAGTATTTT
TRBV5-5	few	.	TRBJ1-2	CASSLEQSGLGYGYTF	TGTGCCAGCAGCTTGGAACAGTCAGGCCTGGGCTATGGCTACACCTTC
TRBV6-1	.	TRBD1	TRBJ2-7	CASSEPGQGYEQYF	TGTGCCAGCAGTGAGCCCGGACAGGGTTACGAGCAGTACTTC
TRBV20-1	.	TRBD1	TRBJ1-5	CSAARDRGEQPQHF	TGCAGTGCTGCCCGGGACAGGGGTGAACAGCCCCAGCATTTT
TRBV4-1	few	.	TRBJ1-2	CASSQVGFYGYTF	TGCGCCAGCAGCCAAGTAGGCTTCTATGGCTACACCTTC
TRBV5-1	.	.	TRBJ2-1	CASSPYGVNEQFF	TGCGCCAGCAGCCCTTACGGGGTCAATGAGCAGTTCTTC
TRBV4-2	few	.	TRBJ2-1	CASSPRWDLGGVEQFF	TGTGCCAGCAGCCCCCGCTGGGACTTGGGTGGGGTTGAGCAGTTCTTC
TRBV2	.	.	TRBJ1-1	CASSDAPGGTEAFF	TGTGCCAGCAGTGACGCACCCGGGGGGACTGAAGCTTTCTTT
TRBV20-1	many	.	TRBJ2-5	CSARNEETQYF	TGCAGTGCTAGGAATGAGGAGACCCAGTACTTC
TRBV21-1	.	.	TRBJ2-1	CASSKDGGGAGETQFF	TGTGCCAGCAGCAAAGACGGCGGGGGGGCCGGAGAGACCCAGTTCTTC
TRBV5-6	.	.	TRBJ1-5	CASSRHFGGYQPQHF	TGTGCCAGCAGCCGTCACTTCGGGGGATATCAACCCCAGCATTTT
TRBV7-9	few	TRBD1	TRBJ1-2	CASSLPWTGGPPDYGYTF	TGTGCCAGCAGCTTACCCTGGACAGGGGGACCCCCTGACTATGGCTACACCTTC